Listed here are 26 T cell receptor beta chains from one sample, sequenced in a study of cytomegalovirus exposure and HLA in healthy donors. Vbeta (60) and Jbeta (13) primers were used in the PCR. Repertoires were generated with immunoSEQ multiplex PCR, while TCRdb's copy carries only in-frame clones and drops some. The sample shows 140,000 to 150,000 clones, over 70% of them seen only once. The sequenced sample was PBMCs. Source of these receptors: a man aged 30 to 45 in good health and CMV-seronegative.

This clone was detected only once. The V gene is TRBV7-9, the J gene TRBJ2-7; TRBD1 is a possible D gene (5 bases). The V gene lost 4 bases and the J gene lost 4 bases, with 14 bases spanning the gap. Germline V lookup: CDR1 SEHNR, CDR2 FQNEAQ (reference sequence). The CDR3 extends over 14 amino acids. CDR3 nucleotide sequence: TGTGCCAGCAGCTACAGGACGGACGCTTACGAGCAGTACTTC. This sequence encodes CASSYRTDAYEQYF.

The chain carries TRBV7-8 and TRBJ2-7; 8 bases line up with TRBD2. With 5 bases clipped from V and 2 bases from J, the junction kept 5 bases outside the gene matches. This CDR3 contains 14 residues. Looked up from germline, CDR1 is SGHVS and CDR2 is FQNEAQ. CDR3 nucleotides: TGTGCCAGCAGCGGGACGGGAGGGCCCTACGAGCAGTACTTC. It specifies CASSGTGGPYEQYF.

This chain uses TRBV2 with TRBJ1-5, with 8 bases matching TRBD1. Losses at the gene ends were 6 bases for V and 7 bases for J; bases not matched to a gene: 20. The germline gives CDR1 SNHLY, CDR2 FYNNEI. The CDR3 is 18 residues long. CDR3 DNA: TGTGCCAGCAGAGAGCGCCTCCTTGGGCAGGGGGCCTGGCAGCCCCAGCATTTT. Translated, it gives CASRERLLGQGAWQPQHF.

The count of this clone is one. An end of the junction does not agree with germline; a read error may underlie this. The chain employs TRBV6-1 and TRBJ1-2, with 9 bases aligning to TRBD1. This CDR3 contains 13 residues. Looked up from germline, CDR1 is MNHNS and CDR2 is SASEGT. In DNA form, the CDR3 reads TGCAAGGGACAGGGTTTAAGAAAGTATGGCTACACCTTC. Protein sequence: CKGQGLRKYGYTF.

V is TRBV5-1 and J is TRBJ2-7; D may be TRBD2 (5 bases). Germline V gene lookup returns CDR1 SGHRS and CDR2 YFSETQ. Between the trimmed V and J ends, which lost 4 bases and 0 bases, there was a span of 11 bases. This CDR3 has 14 residues. CDR3 DNA sequence: TGCGCCAGCAGCAGCGGCCCTGACTCCTACGAGCAGTACTTC. Translating it yields CASSSGPDSYEQYF.

This chain uses TRBV27 with TRBJ1-2, with D possibly matching TRBD1 (6 bases). The germline V and J ends were trimmed by 1 base and 6 bases, with 9 bases remaining between them. Per germline, CDR1 MNHEY and CDR2 SMNVEV (reference sequence). The CDR3 runs 13 residues. CDR3 protein: CASSLLGGNGYTF. The CDR3 DNA reads as TGTGCCAGCAGTTTATTAGGGGGTAATGGCTACACCTTC.

This sequence joins TRBV15 and TRBJ1-4, with D possibly matching TRBD1 (5 bases). Trimming took 0 bases from V and 3 from J, leaving 20 bases between them. In germline, CDR1 is LNHNV, CDR2 YYDKDF (reference sequence). The CDR3 length is 19 residues. CDR3 sequence reads: CATSRDPSLAGQANEKLFF. Here the CDR3 DNA reads TGTGCCACCAGCAGAGATCCTTCCCTTGCAGGGCAAGCTAATGAAAAACTGTTTTTT. Complete variable domain (other parts from reference TRBV15 and TRBJ1-4): DAMVIQNPRYQVTQFGKPVTLSCSQTLNHNVMYWYQQKSSQAPKLLFHYYDKDFNNEADTPDNFQSRRPNTSFCFLDIRSPGLGDTAMYLCATSRDPSLAGQANEKLFFGSGTQLSVL.

This sequence joins TRBV19 and TRBJ1-5; D gene uncertain. Germline V gene data show CDR1 as LNHDA and CDR2 as SQIVND (reference sequence). The length of the CDR3 is 10 residues. With 11 bases removed from V and 11 bases from J, the gap between germline ends came to 13 bases. This CDR3 is CAPLGPAQHF. The CDR3 DNA reads TGTGCCCCGCTTGGGCCGGCCCAGCATTTT.

The gene calls are TRBV7-2 and TRBJ2-2; D possibly corresponds to TRBD1 (6 bases). Germline V gene sequence: CDR1 SGHTA, CDR2 FQGNSA. The CDR3 has 15 residues. Trimming stripped 4 bases from V and 1 base from J, with 10 bases between. The CDR3 loop is CASSSWGQNTGELFF. Written as DNA, the CDR3 is TGTGCCAGCAGCTCATGGGGGCAGAACACCGGGGAGCTGTTTTTT.

This rearrangement joins TRBV5-1 to TRBJ2-1; 7 positions agree with TRBD2. Germline V gives CDR1 SGHRS, CDR2 YFSETQ. The CDR3 runs 16 residues. V was clipped by 1 base and J by 0 bases; unmatched bases: 4. CDR3 region: CASSLSGASSYNEQFF. In DNA, the CDR3 is TGCGCCAGCAGCTTGAGCGGGGCCTCCTCCTACAATGAGCAGTTCTTC.

V and J are TRBV7-2 and TRBJ2-6, with TRBD2 matching 7 bases. The junction had 1 base not matched to a gene; V was cut back by 1 base and J by 1 base. The germline V gene encodes CDR1 SGHTA and CDR2 FQGNSA. The CDR3 totals 16 residues. The CDR3 is CASSLVGGSGANVLTF. The CDR3 DNA reads TGTGCCAGCAGCTTAGTCGGGGGGTCTGGGGCCAACGTCCTGACTTTC.

The chain joins TRBV11-3 to TRBJ2-1, with 7 positions matching TRBD2. The CDR3 is 13 residues long. Germline V gene sequence: CDR1 SGHNT, CDR2 YENEEA. V lost 6 bases and J lost 9; bases outside the gene matches: 8. CDR3 loop: CASSWGGQGEQFF. The CDR3 nucleotides are TGTGCCAGCAGTTGGGGAGGGCAAGGTGAGCAGTTCTTC.

The V gene is TRBV21-1, the J gene TRBJ1-2. TRBV21-1 is recorded as a pseudogene. This CDR3 contains 15 residues. The CDR3 sequence: CASSKGVGGLRGYTF. CDR3 DNA sequence: TGTGCCAGCAGCAAGGGCGTCGGAGGGTTAAGGGGCTACACCTTC.

The chain uses TRBV5-1 and TRBJ2-5; 9 nucleotides align to TRBD2. The V segment lost 4 bases and the J segment 2 bases; nucleotides outside the gene matches: 3. CDR3 length: 14 residues. The V gene's germline CDR1 is SGHRS and CDR2 YFSETQ. The CDR3 spells CASSRAGGQETQYF. The DNA for the CDR3 is TGCGCCAGCAGCAGGGCGGGGGGGCAAGAGACCCAGTACTTC.

The chain carries TRBV11-2 and TRBJ2-3, with 10 bases that match TRBD2. The ends lost 10 bases at V and 1 base at J; junction bases unmatched: 8. In germline, CDR1 is SGHAT, CDR2 FQNNGV. The CDR3 is 15 residues long. The CDR3 spells CAIRAGGLGTDTQYF. CDR3 coding DNA: TGTGCCATCAGAGCGGGGGGGCTAGGCACAGATACGCAGTATTTT. Supplemented by reference TRBV11-2 and TRBJ2-3, the full variable domain reads EAGVAQSPRYKIIEKRQSVAFWCNPISGHATLYWYQQILGQGPKLLIQFQNNGVVDDSQLPKDRFSAERLKGVDSTLKIQPAKLEDSAVYLCAIRAGGLGTDTQYFGPGTRLTVL.

The V and J genes are TRBV5-8 and TRBJ2-3, with a possible D match to TRBD2 (5 bases). V was trimmed by 4 bases and J by 6 bases, leaving 18 bases between them. The CDR3 is 15 amino acids. Germline-derived CDR1 and CDR2 are SGHTS and YDEGEE. The CDR3 region is CASSLPWGVADTQYF. CDR3 DNA sequence: TGTGCCAGCAGCCTCCCGTGGGGTGTAGCGGATACGCAGTATTTT. Based on the CDR3 plus reference TRBV5-8 and TRBJ2-3, the full variable domain is EAGVTQSPTHLIKTRGQQATLRCSPISGHTSVYWYQQALGLGLQFLLWYDEGEERNRGNFPPRFSGRQFPNYSSELNVNALELEDSALYLCASSLPWGVADTQYFGPGTRLTVL.

V gene TRBV11-3 combines with J gene TRBJ2-1; 11 nucleotides line up with TRBD2. The CDR3 totals 18 residues. The V gene's germline CDR1 is SGHNT and CDR2 YENEEA. V lost 6 bases, J lost 4 bases, and 14 bases stayed unmatched. CDR3 sequence reads: CASSGLAGGTGQYNEQFF. CDR3 nucleotide sequence: TGTGCCAGCAGTGGACTAGCGGGTGGCACAGGCCAGTACAATGAGCAGTTCTTC.

This rearrangement joins TRBV5-4 to TRBJ2-3; D perhaps matches TRBD2 (5 bases). The CDR3 covers 15 residues. Deletions cut 3 bases from V and 3 bases from J, with 14 bases between. The germline V gene has CDR1 SGHNT and CDR2 YYREEE (reference sequence). The CDR3 is CASSSTEGATDTQYF. The CDR3 nucleotides read TGTGCCAGCAGCTCCACTGAGGGCGCGACAGATACGCAGTATTTT. The whole variable domain, remainder taken from reference TRBV5-4 and TRBJ2-3, is ETGVTQSPTHLIKTRGQQVTLRCSSQSGHNTVSWYQQALGQGPQFIFQYYREEENGRGNFPPRFSGLQFPNYSSELNVNALELDDSALYLCASSSTEGATDTQYFGPGTRLTVL.

This clone was recorded a few times. This chain uses TRBV18 with TRBJ2-1; 14 nucleotides agree with TRBD2. Germline values: CDR1 KGHSH, CDR2 LQKENI. After removal of 3 bases from V and 6 bases from J, the junction contained 4 bases not matched to a gene. The CDR3 is 16 residues long. CDR3 sequence reads: CASSPGLAGVTNEQFF. Here the CDR3 DNA reads TGTGCCAGCTCACCGGGACTAGCGGGAGTCACCAATGAGCAGTTCTTC.

V is TRBV5-1 and J is TRBJ2-5; D gene ambiguous. In germline, CDR1 is SGHRS, CDR2 YFSETQ. V dropped 0 bases and J dropped 2 bases, with 8 bases sitting between them. The CDR3 sequence is 14 residues long. The chain's CDR3 is CASSLGLLQETQYF. The CDR3 coding sequence is TGCGCCAGCAGCTTGGGACTTTTACAAGAGACCCAGTACTTC.

This chain connects TRBV10-3 to TRBJ2-7; 13 bases align to TRBD2. The CDR3 extends over 15 amino acids. Germline-derived CDR1 and CDR2 are ENHRY and SYGVKD. Losses at the gene ends were 5 bases for V and 13 bases for J; bases not matched to a gene: 14. Here the CDR3 reads CAISHTTSGGALLYF. For the CDR3, the DNA is TGTGCCATCAGTCATACCACTAGCGGGGGGGCCTTACTCTACTTC.

The chain uses TRBV6-5 and TRBJ2-2, with D hard to call. Germline loops: CDR1 MNHEY, CDR2 SVGAGI. The V end was cut by 7 bases, the J end by 4 bases, with 13 bases between. CDR3 length: 14 residues. The CDR3 spells CASTPSQSTGELFF. In nucleotides, the CDR3 is TGTGCCAGCACCCCCTCACAGAGCACCGGGGAGCTGTTTTTT.

The chain is built from TRBV27 and TRBJ2-2; D call uncertain. The germline V gene has CDR1 MNHEY and CDR2 SMNVEV (reference sequence). V lost 6 bases, J lost 8 bases, and 13 bases lay in between. This CDR3 has 13 residues. CDR3 nucleotides: TGTGCCAGCAGCCCACAATATCCGGGGGAGCTGTTTTTT. It codes for CASSPQYPGELFF.

The chain links TRBV7-9 to TRBJ1-2; D is unresolved. This CDR3 is 12 amino acids long. Germline CDR1 and CDR2: SEHNR and FQNEAQ (reference sequence). Trimming removed 2 bases from V and 8 bases from J, with 9 bases in between. CDR3 in DNA: TGTGCCAGCAGCTTAAGTTGGGAGGGCTACACCTTC. Residues: CASSLSWEGYTF.

The chain joins TRBV11-2 to TRBJ2-5; possibly TRBD1 for D (5 bases). Germline assignment: CDR1 SGHAT and CDR2 FQNNGV. The CDR3 spans 16 residues. Trimming shortened V by 1 base and J by 2 bases, and 14 bases separated the two germline ends. CDR3 in DNA: TGTGCCAGCAGCTTAGGGGTCGACAGAGGACAAGAGACCCAGTACTTC. As protein: CASSLGVDRGQETQYF.

The chain carries TRBV10-3 and TRBJ2-7; 14 nucleotides agree with TRBD2. The germline CDR1 and CDR2 sequences are ENHRY and SYGVKD. Germline trimming cut 5 bases from V and 9 bases from J; bases unmatched to any gene: 6. The CDR3 has 14 residues. CDR3 nucleotides: TGTGCCATCAGTTCAGGACTAGCGGGGGGCCCGCAGTACTTC. Its translation: CAISSGLAGGPQYF.